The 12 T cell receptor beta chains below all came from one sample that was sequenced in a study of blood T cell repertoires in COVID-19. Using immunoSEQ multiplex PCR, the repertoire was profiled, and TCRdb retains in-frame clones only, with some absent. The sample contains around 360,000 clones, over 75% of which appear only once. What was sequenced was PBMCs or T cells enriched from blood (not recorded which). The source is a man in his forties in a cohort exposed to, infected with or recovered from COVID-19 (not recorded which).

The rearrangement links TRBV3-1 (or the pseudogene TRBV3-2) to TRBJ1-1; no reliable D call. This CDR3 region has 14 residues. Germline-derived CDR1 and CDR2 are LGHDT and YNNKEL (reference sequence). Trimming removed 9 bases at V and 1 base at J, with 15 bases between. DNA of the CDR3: TGTGCCAGTCAGTATTCCTGGCAGAACACTGAAGCTTTCTTT. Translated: CASQYSWQNTEAFF.

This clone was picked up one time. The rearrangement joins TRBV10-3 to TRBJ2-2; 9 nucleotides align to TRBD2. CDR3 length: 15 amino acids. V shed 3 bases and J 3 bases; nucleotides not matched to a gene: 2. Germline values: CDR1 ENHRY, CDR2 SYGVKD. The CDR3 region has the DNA TGTGCCATCAGTGACTTAGCGGGAGACACCGGGGAGCTGTTTTTT. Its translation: CAISDLAGDTGELFF.

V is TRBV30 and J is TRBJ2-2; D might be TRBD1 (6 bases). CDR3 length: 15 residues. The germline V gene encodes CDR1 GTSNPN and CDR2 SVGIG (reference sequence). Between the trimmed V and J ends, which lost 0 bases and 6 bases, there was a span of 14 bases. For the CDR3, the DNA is TGTGCCTGGAGTGTACACAGGGTGGTCGCCGGGGAGCTGTTTTTT. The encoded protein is CAWSVHRVVAGELFF.

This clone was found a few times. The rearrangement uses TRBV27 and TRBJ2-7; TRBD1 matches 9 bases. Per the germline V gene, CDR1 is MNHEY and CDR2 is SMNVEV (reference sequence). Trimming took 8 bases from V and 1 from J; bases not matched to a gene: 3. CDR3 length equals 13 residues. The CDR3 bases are TGTGCCAGCCGCGGGACAGGGTCCTACGAGCAGTACTTC. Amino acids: CASRGTGSYEQYF.

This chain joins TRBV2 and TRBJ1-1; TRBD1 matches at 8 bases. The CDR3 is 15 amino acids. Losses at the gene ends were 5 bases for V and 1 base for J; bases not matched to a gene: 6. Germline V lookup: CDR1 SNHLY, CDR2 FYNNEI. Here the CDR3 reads CASSPEDRANTEAFF. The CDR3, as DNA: TGTGCCAGCAGTCCCGAGGACAGGGCGAACACTGAAGCTTTCTTT.

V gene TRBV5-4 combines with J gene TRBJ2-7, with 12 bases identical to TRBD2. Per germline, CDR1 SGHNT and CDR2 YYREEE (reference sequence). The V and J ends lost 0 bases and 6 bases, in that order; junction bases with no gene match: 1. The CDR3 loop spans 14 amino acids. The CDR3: CASSLGLAGAEQYF. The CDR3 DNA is TGTGCCAGCAGCTTGGGACTAGCGGGAGCCGAGCAGTACTTC.

CDR3 sequence: CASSSSTGGDEKLFF. The CDR3 nucleotides read TGTGCCAGCAGTTCATCGACAGGGGGGGATGAAAAACTGTTTTTT. The rearrangement joins TRBV28 to TRBJ1-4; 9 bases agree with TRBD1. This CDR3 is 15 amino acids long. V dropped 4 bases and J dropped 6; count of bases not matched to a gene: 6. CDR1 MDHEN and CDR2 SYDVKM come from the germline V gene.

CDR3 DNA sequence: TGTGCCAGCAGCCATCAGGGTAACTATGGCTACACCTTC. It encodes CASSHQGNYGYTF. The chain has TRBV9 and TRBJ1-2; the D gene is possibly TRBD1 (5 bases). V dropped 4 bases and J dropped 1 base, with 8 bases sitting between them. This CDR3 comprises 13 residues. Germline lookup yields CDR1 SGDLS and CDR2 YYNGEE.

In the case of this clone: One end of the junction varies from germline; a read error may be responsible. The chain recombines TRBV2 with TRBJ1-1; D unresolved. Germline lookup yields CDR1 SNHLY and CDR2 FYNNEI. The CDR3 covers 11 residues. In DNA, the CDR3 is TGTGCCAGCAGTGACAACCCGGGAAATGAATTT. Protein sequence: CASSDNPGNEF. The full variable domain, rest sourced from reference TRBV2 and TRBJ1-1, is EPEVTQTPSHQVTQMGQEVILRCVPISNHLYFYWYRQILGQKVEFLVSFYNNEISEKSEIFDDQFSVERPDGSNFTLKIRSTKLEDSAMYFCASSDNPGNEFGQGTRLTVV.

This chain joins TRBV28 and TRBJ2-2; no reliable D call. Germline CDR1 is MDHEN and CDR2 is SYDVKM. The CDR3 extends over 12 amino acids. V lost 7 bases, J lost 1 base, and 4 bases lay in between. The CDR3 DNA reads TGTGCCAGCACTATGAACACCGGGGAGCTGTTTTTT. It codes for CASTMNTGELFF.

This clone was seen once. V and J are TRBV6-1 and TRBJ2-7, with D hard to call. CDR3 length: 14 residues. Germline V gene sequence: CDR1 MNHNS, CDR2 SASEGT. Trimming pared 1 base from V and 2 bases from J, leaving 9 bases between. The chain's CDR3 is CASSEGHQPYEQYF. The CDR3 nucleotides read TGTGCCAGCAGTGAAGGACACCAGCCCTACGAGCAGTACTTC.

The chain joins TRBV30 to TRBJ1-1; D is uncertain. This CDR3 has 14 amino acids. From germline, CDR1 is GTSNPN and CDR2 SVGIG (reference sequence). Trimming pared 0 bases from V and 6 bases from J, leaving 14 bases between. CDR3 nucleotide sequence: TGTGCCTGGAGTGTGACTGGTGTACTGGCTGAAGCTTTCTTT. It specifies CAWSVTGVLAEAFF.